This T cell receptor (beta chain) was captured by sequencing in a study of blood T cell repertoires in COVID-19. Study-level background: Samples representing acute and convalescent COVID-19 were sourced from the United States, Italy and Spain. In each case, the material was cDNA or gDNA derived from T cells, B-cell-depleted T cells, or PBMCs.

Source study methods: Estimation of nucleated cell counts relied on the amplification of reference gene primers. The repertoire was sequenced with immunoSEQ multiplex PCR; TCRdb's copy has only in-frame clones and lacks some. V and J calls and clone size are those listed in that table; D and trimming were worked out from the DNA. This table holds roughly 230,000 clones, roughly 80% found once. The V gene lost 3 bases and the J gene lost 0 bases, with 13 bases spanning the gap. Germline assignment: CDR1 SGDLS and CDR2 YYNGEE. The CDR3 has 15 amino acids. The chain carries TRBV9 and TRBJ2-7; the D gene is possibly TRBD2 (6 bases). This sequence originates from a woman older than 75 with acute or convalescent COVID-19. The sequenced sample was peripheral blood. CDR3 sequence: CASSGNGGSSYEQYF. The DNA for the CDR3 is TGTGCCAGCAGCGGTAATGGGGGGAGCTCCTACGAGCAGTACTTC.